The 6 T cell receptor beta chains below all came from one sample that was sequenced in a study of T-cell reconstitution after alpha-beta-depleted transplantation in children. As it was prepared, the TCRbeta library received unique molecular identifiers. TCRdb passed the PCR reads through MiXCR, listing each CDR3 protein once. This table has 550,000 to 800,000 distinct CDR3 sequences, over 10% appearing once. Sequenced material: PBMCs, taken before TCRalphabeta/CD19-depleted stem cell transplant. The receptor set was obtained from a girl aged 2 to 10 with congenital amegakaryocytic thrombocytopenia, due to receive a stem cell transplant.

This clonotype was observed many times. V and J are TRBV5-6 and TRBJ2-2; 7 bases align to TRBD2. The CDR3 extends over 18 amino acids. The germline CDR1 and CDR2 sequences are SGHDT and YYEEEE. J gave up 0 bases and V 3 bases, and 11 bases lay outside the gene matches. CDR3 in amino acids: CASSSPTPSGANTGELFF. DNA for the CDR3: TGTGCCAGCAGCTCCCCTACCCCTAGCGGAGCGAACACCGGGGAGCTGTTTTTT.

This clonotype showed up many times. J is TRBJ1-2 and V is TRBV7-3, with D tentatively TRBD1 (6 bases). The CDR3 covers 13 residues. Germline CDR1 reads SGHTA; CDR2 reads FQGTGA. Between the trimmed V and J ends, which lost 1 base and 8 bases, there was a span of 11 bases. The CDR3 coding sequence is TGTGCCAGCAGCTTAAATCCGGGGGCGGGCTACACCTTC. It codes for CASSLNPGAGYTF.

At least ten counts were recorded for this clonotype. The chain carries TRBV20-1 and TRBJ2-7; a possible D gene is TRBD2 (5 bases). The CDR3 is 15 amino acids. The V gene lost 3 bases and the J gene lost 4 bases, with 19 bases spanning the gap. CDR1 and CDR2 from the germline V gene are DFQATT and SNEGSKA (reference sequence). The CDR3 reads CSARASKQPIYEQYF. The CDR3 nucleotides read TGCAGTGCTAGGGCTAGCAAACAGCCGATTTACGAGCAGTACTTC.

In this sample, this clonotype turned up many times. The V gene is TRBV5-1, the J gene TRBJ1-1; D is possibly TRBD1 (6 bases). Deletions cut 4 bases from V and 10 bases from J, with 20 bases between. CDR1 and CDR2 (germline): SGHRS, YFSETQ. The CDR3 has 14 amino acids. CDR3 protein: CASSGGDNIATAFF. CDR3 coding DNA: TGCGCCAGCAGCGGGGGGGACAACATCGCTACAGCTTTCTTT.

The sample holds a few counts of this clonotype. V and J are TRBV29-1 and TRBJ2-1; the match to TRBD2 covers 7 bases. Germline V lookup: CDR1 SQVTM, CDR2 ANQGSEA. The V gene end was trimmed by 7 bases and the J gene end by 8 bases; junction bases not matched to a gene: 11. This CDR3 is 13 amino acids long. The CDR3 region has the DNA TGCAGCGCCACGGGGGGAACAACAGATGAGCAGTTCTTC. The encoded protein is CSATGGTTDEQFF.

The chain links TRBV27 to TRBJ2-7; 10 bases are a match to TRBD2. The CDR3 covers 17 residues. Unmatched junction bases numbered 7, after V lost 1 base and J lost 1 base. Germline V gene sequence: CDR1 MNHEY, CDR2 SMNVEV (reference sequence). CDR3 DNA sequence: TGTGCCAGCAGTTTATGGGCTAGCGGGAGAGGGTCCTACGAGCAGTACTTC. Residues: CASSLWASGRGSYEQYF.